This T cell receptor beta chain was obtained from a study of PD-1 blockade in classical Hodgkin lymphoma. Assay: immunoSEQ multiplex PCR; the TCRdb copy retains only in-frame clones and omits some. The data hold more than 20,000 clones, with around 67% observed a single time. Every one of the patients relapsed after autologous stem cell transplantation (brentuximab vedotin exposure was variable). The CDR3 spans 15 residues. Looked up from germline, CDR1 is SGHTA and CDR2 is FQGNSA. J lost 6 bases, V lost 5 bases, and 10 bases had no gene match. This chain links TRBV7-2 with TRBJ1-5; 7 nucleotides agree with TRBD1. This clonotype originated in a human donor with classical Hodgkin lymphoma. Sample: peripheral blood mononuclear cells (PBMCs), taken before the second cycle of nivolumab. The CDR3 spells CASSPRQGGTQPQHF. CDR3 nucleotides: TGTGCCAGCAGCCCGAGACAGGGCGGGACTCAGCCCCAGCATTTT.